A selection of T cell receptor beta chains follows, all from one sample in a study of blood T cell repertoires in COVID-19. TCRdb keeps only in-frame clones here, not all; method: immunoSEQ multiplex PCR. The table lists 300,000 to 350,000 clones, 87% of them singletons. The material sequenced was PBMCs or T cells enriched from blood (not recorded which). The receptors come from a woman between 18 and 30 years old who had recovered from COVID-19. CDR3s include the opening cysteine and the closing phenylalanine or tryptophan. D genes are given only for firm matches. For some rows the clone size is stated as once, few or many, or as a class when expanded; others skip it.

cdr3_nt cdr3_aa d_call clone_size j_call v_call
TGTGCCAGCAGCCCGTATCAACAGGGGATCTATGGCTACACCTTC CASSPYQQGIYGYTF TRBD1 . TRBJ1-2 TRBV7-9
TGTGCCAGCAGCTCACAGGGTCTTAGCAATCAGCCCCAGCATTTT CASSSQGLSNQPQHF . few TRBJ1-5 TRBV7-9
TGCGCCAGCAGCTTACACGGACAGGCTGGAAACACCATATATTTT CASSLHGQAGNTIYF TRBD1 . TRBJ1-3 TRBV5-1
TGTGCCAGCAGCGAAACCGGGACTTGGGCTTTCTTT CASSETGTWAFF . few TRBJ1-1 TRBV5-8
TGTGCCAGCAGTGGAGGACAGGCGAACACCGGGGAGCTGTTTTTT CASSGGQANTGELFF TRBD1 few TRBJ2-2 TRBV28
TGTGCCAGCAGTCTAACACAGGGGGCTTGGTTCGAGCAGTACTTC CASSLTQGAWFEQYF TRBD1 . TRBJ2-7 TRBV6-2/TRBV6-3
TGTGCCAGCAGCGTAGGAGGCCAGGGGGTCGACACTGAAGCTTTCTTT CASSVGGQGVDTEAFF TRBD1 . TRBJ1-1 TRBV9
TGTGCCAGCAGCTTTGGGGGGTTCACAGATACGCAGTATTTT CASSFGGFTDTQYF . . TRBJ2-3 TRBV7-2
TGTGCCAGCAGCTTGACAGGGGGCGCGTACGAGCAGTACTTC CASSLTGGAYEQYF TRBD1 once TRBJ2-7 TRBV11-2
TGTGCCAGCAGCCGAGCGGGGGGGCGGCGGGAGCAGTACTTC CASSRAGGRREQYF TRBD2 . TRBJ2-7 TRBV7-8
TGTGCCAGCAGCCAGATTTATAAAGAGACCCAGTACTTC CASSQIYKETQYF . . TRBJ2-5 TRBV7-7
TGTGCCAGCAGACTAGCGGCAGATACGCAGTATTTT CASRLAADTQYF TRBD2 . TRBJ2-3 TRBV7-8
TGTGCCAGCGAGGAGCGGACGAACACCGGGGAGCTGTTTTTT CASEERTNTGELFF . . TRBJ2-2 TRBV2
TGTGCCACCAGCAGTGACAGACAGGGGGGTCAGCCCCAGCATTTT CATSSDRQGGQPQHF TRBD1 . TRBJ1-5 TRBV15
TGCAGCGTTGGACAGGGGGGTCGCGGCTACACCTTC CSVGQGGRGYTF TRBD1 . TRBJ1-2 TRBV29-1
TGTGCCAGCGGAGGGGGCCTGTCCTACGAGCAGTACTTC CASGGGLSYEQYF . . TRBJ2-7 TRBV6-5